The 18 T cell receptor beta chains listed next were all sequenced from one sample in a study of CD8 T cells in ankylosing spondylitis. These receptors' targets are unknown. Each CDR3 protein is one row after TCRdb ran MiXCR on the 5' RACE reads. The sample includes a few hundred thousand distinct CDR3 sequences, 18% seen only once; the top ten take roughly 46%. General study findings and limits: Ankylosing spondylitis blood seemed to carry a telltale TCR beta motif made of under 10 highly homologous variants.

The sequencing input was blood, either unsorted or a sorted T cell fraction (not recorded which). The receptors stem from a male donor with ankylosing spondylitis.

This rearrangement joins TRBV29-1 to TRBJ1-1, with 7 positions matching TRBD1. V lost 3 bases to trimming and J lost 3 bases; unmatched junction nucleotides: 10. Germline CDR1 SQVTM, CDR2 ANQGSEA. This CDR3 has 15 amino acids. DNA of the CDR3: TGCAGCGTTGAGGGTCAGGGGGGGGACGACACTGAAGCTTTCTTT. This codes for CSVEGQGGDDTEAFF.

About this clonotype itself: At one end the junction does not follow the germline gene, possibly because of a read error. The chain is built from TRBV7-2 and TRBJ2-1; TRBD2 aligns across 12 bases. This CDR3 contains 17 residues. Germline loops: CDR1 SGHTA, CDR2 FQGNSA. DNA of the CDR3: TGTGCCAGCAGCCGTGGACTAGCGGGAACGGCCTACGATGAGCAGTTCTTC. Its translation: CASSRGLAGTAYDEQFF. Variable domain in full (rest from reference TRBV7-2 and TRBJ2-1): GAGVSQSPSNKVTEKGKDVELRCDPISGHTALYWYRQSLGQGLEFLIYFQGNSAPDKSGLPSDRFSAERTGGSVSTLTIQRTQQEDSAVYLCASSRGLAGTAYDEQFFGPGTRLTVL.

This clonotype was recorded once. This sequence joins TRBV27 and TRBJ1-2, with 8 bases matching TRBD1. Germline loops: CDR1 MNHEY, CDR2 SMNVEV (reference sequence). This CDR3 has 13 amino acids. J lost 6 bases, V lost 5 bases, and 5 bases had no gene match. The CDR3 loop reads CASSLTGVDGYTF. The CDR3 DNA sequence: TGTGCCAGCAGTCTGACAGGGGTGGATGGCTACACCTTC.

This clonotype came up many times. V usage is TRBV12-3 or TRBV12-4 and J usage is TRBJ1-1; 7 bases are shared with TRBD1. The CDR3 spans 15 residues. With V trimmed by 4 bases and J by 0 bases, 5 bases remained unmatched. CDR3 nucleotide sequence: TGTGCCAGCAGTTCCCCGGGACAGTTGAACACTGAAGCTTTCTTT. This translates into CASSSPGQLNTEAFF.

The rearrangement uses TRBV27 and TRBJ1-2; TRBD1 might be the D (5 bases). Germline lookup yields CDR1 MNHEY and CDR2 SMNVEV (reference sequence). The V gene lost 6 bases and the J gene lost 3 bases, with 14 bases spanning the gap. This CDR3 is built from 14 residues. The CDR3, as DNA: TGTGCCAGCAGCGAGGGCCAGGGCCACTATGGCTACACCTTC. Encoded protein: CASSEGQGHYGYTF.

This clonotype was picked up a small number of times. The chain uses TRBV7-9 and TRBJ1-4; D ambiguous. Germline V gives CDR1 SEHNR, CDR2 FQNEAQ (reference sequence). V shed 3 bases and J shed 4 bases, with 9 bases lying between them. This CDR3 contains 14 residues. CDR3 protein: CASSFQGINEKLFF. The DNA for the CDR3 is TGTGCCAGCAGCTTCCAAGGGATTAATGAAAAACTGTTTTTT. Supplemented by reference TRBV7-9 and TRBJ1-4, the full variable domain reads DTGVSQNPRHKITKRGQNVTFRCDPISEHNRLYWYRQTLGQGPEFLTYFQNEAQLEKSRLLSDRFSAERPKGSFSTLEIQRTEQGDSAMYLCASSFQGINEKLFFGSGTQLSVL.

V usage is TRBV5-1 and J usage is TRBJ2-1; 11 positions agree with TRBD1. The junction had 8 bases not matched to a gene; V was cut back by 7 bases and J by 8 bases. Germline-derived CDR1 and CDR2 are SGHRS and YFSETQ. The CDR3 is 14 residues long. The CDR3 sequence: CASQPGQGVHEQFF. DNA for the CDR3: TGCGCCAGCCAACCGGGACAGGGGGTCCATGAGCAGTTCTTC.

The chain couples TRBV15 to TRBJ2-1; D is perhaps TRBD2 (6 bases). V was cut by 5 bases and J by 4 bases, with 15 bases left in between. Germline CDR1 and CDR2: LNHNV and YYDKDF (reference sequence). The CDR3 is made up of 15 amino acids. The CDR3 nucleotides read TGTGCCACCAGCCTCTCCGGGAGAGGGTACAATGAGCAGTTCTTC. This sequence encodes CATSLSGRGYNEQFF.

J is TRBJ1-4 and V is TRBV27, with a weak D call TRBD1 (6 bases). Between the trimmed V and J ends, which lost 7 bases and 4 bases, there was a span of 13 bases. Germline CDR1 is MNHEY and CDR2 is SMNVEV (reference sequence). The CDR3 is 14 residues long. The CDR3 spells CASTPTGFNEKLFF. The CDR3 DNA reads as TGTGCCAGCACCCCTACAGGGTTTAATGAAAAACTGTTTTTT.

The rearrangement joins TRBV19 to TRBJ2-2; possibly TRBD1 for D (5 bases). The CDR3 loop spans 15 amino acids. CDR1 and CDR2 (germline): LNHDA, SQIVND (reference sequence). Trimming took off 5 bases at V and 0 bases at J, with 10 bases between the two ends. DNA of the CDR3: TGTGCCAGTAGTTCAGGACAAGCGAACACCGGGGAGCTGTTTTTT. As protein: CASSSGQANTGELFF.

This clonotype occurred many times. The rearrangement uses TRBV12-3 or TRBV12-4 and TRBJ2-3, with 13 bases that match TRBD2. The CDR3 covers 13 residues. V shed 5 bases and J 13 bases; nucleotides not matched to a gene: 6. DNA of the CDR3: TGTGCCAGCAGTCCGACTAGCGGGGGGCTCGAGTATTTT. Translated, it gives CASSPTSGGLEYF.

This clonotype showed up just a few times. The rearrangement links TRBV6-2 or TRBV6-3 to TRBJ1-5; 12 bases line up with TRBD1. The CDR3 sequence is 17 residues long. CDR1 and CDR2 (germline): MNHEY, SVGEGT. The J segment lost 4 bases and the V segment lost 5 bases, leaving 9 bases of the junction unmatched. CDR3 in amino acids: CASSQSPGQGANQPQHF. CDR3 coding DNA: TGTGCCAGCAGTCAATCTCCGGGACAGGGGGCAAATCAGCCCCAGCATTTT.

This clonotype has more than one count but fewer than ten. V is TRBV20-1 and J is TRBJ2-3, with 9 bases fitting TRBD2. The germline CDR1 and CDR2 sequences are DFQATT and SNEGSKA (reference sequence). The trim removed 0 bases at V and 2 bases at J, leaving 6 bases unmatched. CDR3 size: 16 residues. The CDR3 sequence is CSARDYLAGNTDTQYF. CDR3 DNA sequence: TGCAGTGCTAGAGACTATCTAGCGGGGAACACAGATACGCAGTATTTT.

The chain has TRBV20-1 and TRBJ2-1; 8 nucleotides match TRBD2. The CDR3 is 12 amino acids. Germline V gene sequence: CDR1 DFQATT, CDR2 SNEGSKA (reference sequence). The CDR3 loop is CRPSGFHNEQFF. The CDR3 nucleotides read TGCAGACCTAGCGGGTTCCACAATGAGCAGTTCTTC.

The chain links TRBV20-1 to TRBJ1-1, with D perhaps matching TRBD1 (5 bases). Germline assignment: CDR1 DFQATT and CDR2 SNEGSKA (reference sequence). This CDR3 comprises 13 residues. Trimming pared 3 bases from V and 3 bases from J, leaving 11 bases between. CDR3 DNA sequence: TGCAGTGCTAGGGAGGGACCGGACACTGAAGCTTTCTTT. Its protein product is CSAREGPDTEAFF.

This chain connects TRBV20-1 to TRBJ1-6, with TRBD1 as a possible D gene (5 bases). The CDR3 totals 16 residues. In germline, CDR1 is DFQATT, CDR2 SNEGSKA (reference sequence). Trimming pared 0 bases from V and 4 bases from J, leaving 13 bases between. DNA for the CDR3: TGCAGTGCTAGAGAAAGAGTCGGGGCGTATAATTCACCCCTCCACTTT. It specifies CSARERVGAYNSPLHF.

The rearrangement links TRBV9 to TRBJ2-3; D possibly matches TRBD1 or TRBD2 (6 bases each). The V gene's germline CDR1 is SGDLS and CDR2 YYNGEE. There are 17 residues in the CDR3. The germline V and J ends were trimmed by 0 bases and 2 bases, with 16 bases remaining between them. The CDR3 is CASSVEFGGGNTDTQYF. The CDR3 nucleotides read TGTGCCAGCAGCGTAGAATTCGGAGGGGGGAACACAGATACGCAGTATTTT.

The chain combines TRBV11-2 with TRBJ2-1; D unclear. V gave up 3 bases and J gave up 6 bases, with 6 bases separating them. This CDR3 contains 12 residues. Germline CDR1 is SGHAT and CDR2 is FQNNGV. CDR3 sequence (DNA): TGTGCCAGCAGCTTTCCGACCAATGAGCAGTTCTTC. Its protein product is CASSFPTNEQFF.